This T cell receptor (beta chain) was retrieved from a study of T cell repertoires in cytomegalovirus infection. From the reads, TCRdb called clonotypes with MiXCR, one entry per CDR3 protein. The sample has 500,000 to 600,000 distinct CDR3 sequences; 16% are singletons. Germline loops: CDR1 SEHNR, CDR2 FQNEAQ (reference sequence). CDR3 length: 13 amino acids. V was trimmed by 1 base and J by 7 bases, leaving 11 bases between them. This receptor was identified in a human donor in good health (CMV status not recorded). Some clones in this sample may be carry-over from other donors' samples. Sequences were obtained from CD8+ T cells from PBMCs. The genes are TRBV7-9 and TRBJ2-7, with D unresolved. The DNA for the CDR3 is TGTGCCAGCAGCTTAGGCTCGACGCGTGAGCAGTACTTC. This gives the protein CASSLGSTREQYF. The complete variable domain, with remaining parts taken from reference TRBV7-9 and TRBJ2-7, reads DTGVSQNPRHKITKRGQNVTFRCDPISEHNRLYWYRQTLGQGPEFLTYFQNEAQLEKSRLLSDRFSAERPKGSFSTLEIQRTEQGDSAMYLCASSLGSTREQYFGPGTRLTVT.